The sequence of this T cell receptor (beta chain) was determined in a study of graft-versus-host responses after intestinal transplantation. Study-wide context: Recipients received multivisceral, liver-intestinal, or isolated intestinal transplants.

The protocol was immunoSEQ multiplex PCR, while the TCRdb copy is restricted to in-frame clones and leaves out a portion. The data contain 100,000 to 140,000 clones, roughly 90% of them singletons. Turning to this clone: The antigen remains undetermined.

The sample was unstimulated CD4+ T cells sorted from spleen or lymph node cells, taken before transplant. The TCR sequence derives from a human donor who was the organ donor for an intestinal transplant.

CDR3: CASSLPGRKNIQYF. The CDR3, as DNA: TGTGCCAGCAGCTTGCCAGGGCGGAAAAACATTCAGTACTTC. The chain couples TRBV5-4 to TRBJ2-4, with a tentative D call TRBD1 (5 bases). Trimming left V 1 base short and J 4 bases short, with 9 bases between. The CDR3 runs 14 residues. Germline V CDR1 and CDR2: SGHNT, YYREEE (reference sequence).